This is a list of T cell receptor beta chains from one sample in a study of T cells in Graves' hyperthyroidism and ophthalmopathy. A single record per CDR3 protein comes from TCRdb applying MiXCR to the multiplex PCR reads. Here the sample spans about 480,000 distinct CDR3 sequences, around 14% being singletons. The sequenced material came from blood. These receptor sequences come from a woman aged 18 to 35 with Graves' hyperthyroidism. CDR3s include the opening cysteine and the closing phenylalanine or tryptophan. A D gene is named only where the DNA matches it firmly. Expanded clones get a size class; other rows say once, few or many, or leave the size out.

CDR3 length,clone size,D gene,V gene,J gene,CDR3 DNA,CDR3 protein
14,.,.,TRBV7-9,TRBJ1-1,TGTGCCAGCAGCCTCCGGACACAGAACACTGAAGCTTTCTTT,CASSLRTQNTEAFF
14,many,.,TRBV27,TRBJ2-7,TGTGCCAGCGGACTCCATGTGTCTCCCTACGAGCAGTACTTC,CASGLHVSPYEQYF
15,.,.,TRBV5-1,TRBJ2-1,TGCGCCAGCAGGGAAGCCGGGACCCGCATGGATGAGCAGTTCTTC,CASREAGTRMDEQFF
17,.,TRBD2,TRBV11-3,TRBJ2-5,TGTGCCAGCAGCCCAAACCGACTAGCGGGTGCCACGGAGACCCAGTACTTC,CASSPNRLAGATETQYF
15,many,TRBD1,TRBV7-6,TRBJ1-6,TGTGCCAGCAGCTTAGCGGACAGGACCCATTCACCCCTCCACTTT,CASSLADRTHSPLHF
16,.,.,TRBV11-3,TRBJ2-5,TGTGCCAGCAGCAAGGGCCTACTATACGGAGGGGAGACCCAGTACTTC,CASSKGLLYGGETQYF
15,many,.,TRBV5-1,TRBJ2-1,TGCGCCAGCAGCTTGGTTGGTAGCTCCTACAATGAGCAGTTCTTC,CASSLVGSSYNEQFF
12,many,.,TRBV12-3/TRBV12-4,TRBJ1-2,TGTGCCAGCAGTTCCGACAGCTATGGCTACACCTTC,CASSSDSYGYTF
15,.,TRBD1,TRBV24-1,TRBJ2-2,TGTGCCACCAGTGATTTTGCAGGGGGCACCGGGGAGCTGTTTTTT,CATSDFAGGTGELFF
14,.,.,TRBV20-1,TRBJ1-1,TGCAGTGCTGGAATCCCAGGGCTGTACACTGAAGCTTTCTTT,CSAGIPGLYTEAFF
14,many,TRBD1,TRBV7-9,TRBJ2-7,TGTGCCAGCAGCTCCCAAGGGGGCGTGTACGAGCAGTACTTC,CASSSQGGVYEQYF
16,few,TRBD1,TRBV5-1,TRBJ1-1,TGCGCCAGCAGCATATGGACAGGGATTTATGGAGGTGAAGCTTTCTTT,CASSIWTGIYGGEAFF
16,few,.,TRBV5-1,TRBJ2-5,TGCGCCAGCAGCTTGGCCTCTAGGGGGCGGGGAGAGACCCAGTACTTC,CASSLASRGRGETQYF
14,.,.,TRBV12-3/TRBV12-4,TRBJ1-1,TGTGCCAGCACTCAGACAGCCACGAACACTGAAGCTTTCTTT,CASTQTATNTEAFF
14,few,TRBD2,TRBV30,TRBJ2-1,TGTGCCTCCACGGGACTAGCGGGCGGTAATGAGCAGTTCTTC,CASTGLAGGNEQFF
13,many,TRBD1,TRBV24-1,TRBJ2-5,TGTGCCACCAGTGGGGACAGTAAAGAGACCCAGTACTTC,CATSGDSKETQYF
16,few,.,TRBV20-1,TRBJ2-7,TGCAGTGCTAGGGAAGAAGCAGGTGCGAGCTCCTACGAGCAGTACTTC,CSAREEAGASSYEQYF
15,.,.,TRBV7-8,TRBJ2-7,TGTGCCAGCAGCCCGACGGCCAGGGGGGGCTACGAGCAGTACTTC,CASSPTARGGYEQYF
12,once,.,TRBV28,TRBJ2-5,TGTGCCAGCAGTTCAGACCCGGAGACCCAGTACTTC,CASSSDPETQYF
12,.,.,TRBV3-1,TRBJ2-7,TGTGCCAGCAGCCAGAGGGGATACGAGCAGTACTTC,CASSQRGYEQYF